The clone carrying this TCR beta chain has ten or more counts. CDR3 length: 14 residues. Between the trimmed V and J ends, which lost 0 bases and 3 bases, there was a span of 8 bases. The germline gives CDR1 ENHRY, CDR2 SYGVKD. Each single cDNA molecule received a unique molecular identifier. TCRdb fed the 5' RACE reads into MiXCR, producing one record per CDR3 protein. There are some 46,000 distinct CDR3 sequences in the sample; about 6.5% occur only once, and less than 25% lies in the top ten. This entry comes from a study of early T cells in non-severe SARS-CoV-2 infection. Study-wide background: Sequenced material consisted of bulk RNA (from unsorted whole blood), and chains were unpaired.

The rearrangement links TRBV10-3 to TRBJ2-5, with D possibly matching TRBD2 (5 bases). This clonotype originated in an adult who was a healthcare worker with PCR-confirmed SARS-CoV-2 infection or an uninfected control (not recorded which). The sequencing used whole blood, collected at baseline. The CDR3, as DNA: TGTGCCATCAGTGAGTCGACCGGGAAAGAGACCCAGTACTTC. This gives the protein CAISESTGKETQYF.